This is a list of T cell receptor beta chains from one sample in a study of T cells in localized non-small cell lung cancer. Generated by immunoSEQ multiplex PCR, the TCRdb table keeps only in-frame clones and is missing some. The sample carries more than 2,000 clones, approximately 18% recorded once. The sequences come from normal lung tissue next to the tumor, collected before any cancer treatment. These TCRs come from a man aged 40 to 69 with stage I squamous cell lung carcinoma. The CDR3 runs from the conserved cysteine through the conserved F or W. Not all rows give a size; the values are once, few, many and, for expanded clones, a class.

clone size	J gene	V gene	CDR3 protein
NA	TRBJ2-7	TRBV11-3	CASSLRQGPYEQYF
NA	TRBJ1-4	TRBV11-3	CASSLESVAATNEKLFF
many	TRBJ2-7	TRBV11-3	CASSLASGSHEQYF
few	TRBJ2-7	TRBV15	CATSVQGSSYEQYF
few	TRBJ1-3	TRBV15	CATSRDSGSGNTIYF
few	TRBJ2-6	TRBV11-3	CASSLSAGWGANVLTF
few	TRBJ2-5	TRBV28	CASSTALRTAETQYF
NA	TRBJ1-5	TRBV11-3	CASSVQGYSNQPQHF
NA	TRBJ1-4	TRBV11-3	CASSPRDSPFEKLFF
few	TRBJ2-1	TRBV11-3	CASSTGGPRNEQFF
NA	TRBJ1-6	TRBV12-5	CASTGGDSSPLHF
few	TRBJ2-7	TRBV2	CASRSEEPYEQYF
NA	TRBJ2-1	TRBV6-8	CASSYSALSSYNEQFF
NA	TRBJ2-7	TRBV2	CASNRDRGSPEQYF
many	TRBJ2-1	TRBV7-4	CASSQTDYNEQFF
few	TRBJ1-1	TRBV15	CATSRLSGTGVTEAFF
NA	TRBJ2-5	TRBV29-1	CSVGGTEETQYF
NA	TRBJ1-3	TRBV6-8	CASSYSISGNTIYF
NA	TRBJ2-5	TRBV19	CASSPTGLQETQYF
few	TRBJ2-7	TRBV25-1	CASSERGPYEQYF
NA	TRBJ2-7	TRBV19	CASSYGTTYEQYF
large	TRBJ2-3	TRBV11-3	CASSFEGGADTQYF
NA	TRBJ2-1	TRBV6-8	CASSYSRVGVTEQFF
NA	TRBJ1-2	TRBV28	CATTSVLYGYTF
large	TRBJ1-1	TRBV9	CATQGVDVGTEAFF
few	TRBJ2-1	TRBV11-3	CASSWIQGENEQFF
few	TRBJ2-3	TRBV19	CASSGGRTDTQYF
medium-sized	TRBJ1-5	TRBV4-1	CASSQGPDTSNQPQHF
NA	TRBJ2-1	TRBV11-3	CASSLRVGGFVSYNEQFF
medium-sized	TRBJ1-2	TRBV6-8	CAALGTGKGGYTF
few	TRBJ2-5	TRBV11-3	CASSLVQGREETQYF
NA	TRBJ2-5	TRBV11-3	CASSQVRAGGGETQYF
NA	TRBJ2-3	TRBV11-3	CASSPGTSGTDTQYF
NA	TRBJ2-7	TRBV29-1	CSVRTGDSYEQYF
few	TRBJ1-3	TRBV12-2	CASRLEPSPRSGNTIYF
few	TRBJ1-1	TRBV28	CASRGLNRGKSRAFF
NA	TRBJ1-5	TRBV6-8	CASSTQGFDQPQHF
few	TRBJ2-3	TRBV28	CASRRTGRYSTDTQYF
few	TRBJ1-2	TRBV11-3	CASSLKDGGRGGYTF
medium-sized	TRBJ2-5	TRBV9	CASSPDTSFQETQYF
few	TRBJ2-3	TRBV11-3	CASSSGLAGIFTDTQYF
few	TRBJ2-6	TRBV9	CASSQTSGRNPSGANVLTF
few	TRBJ1-1	TRBV16	CASSPSDSSWNTEAFF
NA	TRBJ2-1	TRBV19	CASSTSWTDPTDEQFF
few	TRBJ2-1	TRBV19	CASSVTGAGEQFF
NA	TRBJ1-5	TRBV6-8	CASRKQRTAQHF
NA	TRBJ2-3	TRBV11-3	CASSSREGRFTDTQYF